Listed below are T cell receptor beta chains from one sample, sequenced in a study of B cell selection in AIRE deficiency. Repertoires were generated with immunoSEQ multiplex PCR, while TCRdb's copy carries only in-frame clones and drops some. The sample yields some 24,000 clones, almost 98% seen once. The sample was conventional CD4+ T cells sorted from PBMCs. The receptors were gathered from a human donor with AIRE deficiency. CDR3s include the opening cysteine and the closing phenylalanine or tryptophan. The D gene is left open where the match is weak. Clone sizes are given selectively: once, few, many, or a class where the clone is expanded.

NA	TRBJ2-5	NA	TRBV7-7	CASSRTTGTQYF	TGTGCCAGCAGCCGCACCACAGGGACCCAGTACTTC
NA	TRBJ2-7	NA	TRBV7-3	CASSLGRSSYEQYF	TGTGCCAGCAGCTTAGGTCGGAGCTCCTACGAGCAGTACTTC
TRBD2	TRBJ2-3	NA	TRBV7-3	CASSLRLAGEFDTQYF	TGTGCCAGCAGCTTAAGACTAGCGGGAGAGTTCGATACGCAGTATTTT
TRBD1	TRBJ2-3	NA	TRBV2	CASSDQGASTDTQYF	TGTGCCAGCAGTGACCAGGGGGCGAGCACAGATACGCAGTATTTT
NA	TRBJ2-7	NA	TRBV27	CASRNNQAYEQYF	TGTGCCAGCAGAAACAACCAAGCCTACGAGCAGTACTTC
NA	TRBJ2-7	NA	TRBV5-6	CASSLGTPYEQYF	TGTGCCAGCAGCTTAGGGACCCCCTACGAGCAGTACTTC
NA	TRBJ2-7	once	TRBV7-9	CASIRDSSYEQYF	TGTGCCAGCATCCGGGATTCCTCCTACGAGCAGTACTTC
TRBD2	TRBJ2-7	once	TRBV18	CASSPIAGVYEQYF	TGTGCCAGCTCACCAATAGCGGGAGTCTACGAGCAGTACTTC
TRBD1	TRBJ1-2	NA	TRBV28	CASKIDRVDGYTF	TGTGCCAGCAAAATTGACAGGGTGGATGGCTACACCTTC
TRBD2	TRBJ2-7	NA	TRBV27	CASSPGLAGLPYEQYF	TGTGCCAGCAGTCCGGGACTAGCGGGACTTCCCTACGAGCAGTACTTC
TRBD2	TRBJ2-1	NA	TRBV27	CASSPERLAGTYNEQFF	TGTGCCAGCAGTCCCGAACGACTAGCGGGAACCTACAATGAGCAGTTCTTC
NA	TRBJ2-3	NA	TRBV10-3	CASNPGLGHTDTQYF	TGTGCCAGCAATCCGGGCCTTGGCCACACAGATACGCAGTATTTT
TRBD1	TRBJ2-6	NA	TRBV19	CASSTDRGGSGANVLTF	TGTGCCAGTAGTACCGACAGGGGTGGGTCCGGGGCCAACGTCCTGACTTTC
NA	TRBJ1-5	once	TRBV29-1	CSVGTASGQPQHF	TGCAGCGTTGGGACGGCTTCAGGGCAGCCCCAGCATTTT
NA	TRBJ1-1	NA	TRBV5-1	CAARPGLTENTEAFF	TGCGCCGCCCGGCCAGGGTTAACAGAGAACACTGAAGCTTTCTTT
NA	TRBJ2-1	once	TRBV6-6	CASSSSGQLNNEQFF	NA
NA	TRBJ1-2	NA	TRBV4-1	CASSQDIRNLRGGYGYTF	TGCGCCAGCAGCCAAGATATACGGAATTTACGGGGCGGCTATGGCTACACCTTC
TRBD1	TRBJ2-2	NA	TRBV11-3	CASSPGTGNTGELFF	TGTGCCAGCAGCCCAGGGACAGGGAACACCGGGGAGCTGTTTTTT
NA	TRBJ2-5	NA	TRBV11-1	CASSSPRGQAKETQYF	TGTGCCAGCAGCTCCCCGCGGGGGCAGGCCAAGGAGACCCAGTACTTC
TRBD2	TRBJ2-7	NA	TRBV10-3	CAISDFDSGSYEQYF	TGTGCCATCAGTGATTTCGATAGCGGGAGTTACGAGCAGTACTTC
NA	TRBJ2-5	NA	TRBV11-2	CASSLWGETQYF	TGTGCCAGCAGCTTGTGGGGGGAGACCCAGTACTTC
NA	TRBJ2-7	NA	TRBV18	CASSRDQGSYEQYF	TGTGCCAGCTCACGCGATCAGGGCTCCTACGAGCAGTACTTC
NA	TRBJ2-7	NA	TRBV7-3	CASSLSQSSEQYF	TGTGCCAGCAGCTTATCTCAGAGTAGTGAGCAGTACTTC
NA	TRBJ1-2	NA	TRBV7-9	CASSLGPRMEGYTF	TGTGCCAGCAGCTTAGGGCCCCGCATGGAGGGCTACACCTTC
TRBD1	TRBJ1-2	NA	TRBV28	CASSSGQGANYGYTF	TGTGCCAGCAGTTCCGGGCAGGGGGCGAACTATGGCTACACCTTC
TRBD2	TRBJ2-1	NA	TRBV7-3	CASSLGGTTTYNEQFF	TGTGCCAGCAGCTTAGGGGGGACTACTACCTACAATGAGCAGTTCTTC
TRBD1	TRBJ2-7	NA	TRBV5-8	CASSPGQGAHEQYF	TGTGCCAGCAGCCCGGGACAGGGGGCCCACGAGCAGTACTTC
TRBD1	TRBJ2-2	NA	TRBV10-3	CAIRGQGDTGELFF	TGTGCCATCAGGGGACAGGGGGACACCGGGGAGCTGTTTTTT
TRBD1	TRBJ1-2	NA	TRBV5-1	CASSRDRDNYGYTF	TGCGCCAGCAGCCGGGACAGGGATAACTATGGCTACACCTTC
NA	TRBJ2-7	NA	TRBV21-1	CASRMNRGHEQYF	TGTGCCAGCAGAATGAACAGGGGACACGAGCAGTACTTC
TRBD1	TRBJ2-7	NA	TRBV5-6	CASSWGTGIDYEQYF	TGTGCCAGCAGCTGGGGGACAGGAATTGACTACGAGCAGTACTTC
NA	TRBJ2-5	NA	TRBV7-9	CASSLGKGEETQYF	TGTGCCAGCAGCTTAGGCAAAGGGGAGGAGACCCAGTACTTC
NA	TRBJ2-3	NA	TRBV5-1	CASSTQSGSTDTQYF	TGCGCCAGCAGCACACAAAGCGGGAGCACAGATACGCAGTATTTT
TRBD2	TRBJ2-6	NA	TRBV28	CASSSLAGGFSGANVLTF	TGTGCCAGCAGTTCCCTAGCGGGAGGCTTCTCTGGGGCCAACGTCCTGACTTTC
NA	TRBJ2-7	NA	TRBV9	CASSVQGGYEQYF	TGTGCCAGCAGCGTACAGGGTGGGTACGAGCAGTACTTC
TRBD1	TRBJ1-1	NA	TRBV5-1	CASSPLVQGAVDTEAFF	TGCGCCAGCAGCCCCCTCGTCCAGGGGGCCGTGGACACTGAAGCTTTCTTT
NA	TRBJ2-7	NA	TRBV4-3	CASSPAVGLTYEQYF	TGCGCCAGCAGCCCCGCCGTAGGACTTACCTACGAGCAGTACTTC
NA	TRBJ2-1	once	TRBV5-1	CASSLEDNEQFF	TGCGCCAGCAGCTTGGAGGACAATGAGCAGTTCTTC
NA	TRBJ2-6	NA	TRBV4-3	CASSQDTGGGGANVLTF	TGCGCCAGCAGCCAAGATACGGGGGGCGGTGGGGCCAACGTCCTGACTTTC
TRBD2	TRBJ2-7	NA	TRBV19	CASSPAGTREQYF	TGTGCCAGTAGTCCAGCGGGAACGAGGGAGCAGTACTTC
NA	TRBJ2-3	NA	TRBV4-3	CASSQDGRSSTDTQYF	TGCGCCAGCAGCCAAGACGGGCGGTCTAGCACAGATACGCAGTATTTT
NA	TRBJ1-2	NA	TRBV7-2	CASSFRTDYGYTF	TGTGCCAGCAGCTTTCGGACAGACTATGGCTACACCTTC
NA	TRBJ1-2	NA	TRBV5-1	CASSPGSYGYTF	TGCGCCAGCAGCCCAGGGTCCTATGGCTACACCTTC
TRBD2	TRBJ2-1	NA	TRBV15	CATSRDRLAGNNEQFF	TGTGCCACCAGCAGAGATCGCCTAGCGGGCAACAATGAGCAGTTCTTC
NA	TRBJ2-5	NA	TRBV2	CASREGTTWETQYF	TGTGCCAGCAGGGAAGGGACGACCTGGGAGACCCAGTACTTC
NA	TRBJ1-2	NA	TRBV9	CASSGQTGLGNTF	TGTGCCAGCAGCGGACAGACAGGTCTTGGTAACACCTTC
NA	TRBJ1-5	once	TRBV2	CASSVLTGWGYSNQPQHF	TGTGCCAGCAGTGTTCTAACAGGATGGGGGTATAGCAATCAGCCCCAGCATTTT
TRBD1	TRBJ2-7	NA	TRBV29-1	CSARGKGPSYEQYF	TGCAGCGCCAGGGGGAAGGGCCCGTCCTACGAGCAGTACTTC
TRBD1	TRBJ2-6	NA	TRBV29-1	CSVVGQGASSGANVLTF	TGCAGCGTTGTCGGACAGGGGGCGAGCTCTGGGGCCAACGTCCTGACTTTC
TRBD2	TRBJ2-3	NA	TRBV7-2	CASTQAPSGSSQYF	TGTGCCAGCACCCAAGCTCCTAGCGGGAGTTCGCAGTATTTT